This T cell receptor (beta chain) was profiled in a study of CD8+ T cells in alopecia areata. This clone turned up a few times. The target antigen is unknown. Sequencing used cDNA as its template, made by extracting RNA and reverse transcribing it. TCRdb's copy holds only in-frame clones and misses some; the assay was immunoSEQ multiplex PCR. This table has 90,000 to 130,000 clones, approximately 59% appearing once. The CDR3 runs to 16 residues. V lost 3 bases, J lost 6 bases, and 22 bases lay in between. CDR1 is SGDLS and CDR2 is YYNGEE in the germline V gene. Notes on the study in general: An increase in clonality over normal scalp was evident in lesional scalp, especially alopecia totalis/universalis.

From PBMCs, CD4+ and CD8+ T cells were sorted. Sequenced input: CD8+ T cells sorted from blood. The receptor comes from a human donor in good health. J is TRBJ2-7 and V is TRBV9; tentatively, D is TRBD1 or TRBD2 (5 bases each). The CDR3, as DNA: TGTGCCAGCAGCGGACAATCCGGGACCACGGGCGGCGAGCAGTACTTC. Residues: CASSGQSGTTGGEQYF. Drawing the rest from reference TRBV9 and TRBJ2-7, the complete variable domain is DSGVTQTPKHLITATGQRVTLRCSPRSGDLSVYWYQQSLDQGLQFLIQYYNGEERAKGNILERFSAQQFPDLHSELNLSSLELGDSALYFCASSGQSGTTGGEQYFGPGTRLTVT.